These 22 T cell receptor beta chains came from one sample sequenced in a study of identical twins. TCRdb re-called the 5' RACE reads through MiXCR, storing one row per CDR3 protein. The sample includes 1.5 million to 2 million distinct CDR3 sequences, around 29% of them seen just once. Specimen: cord blood. The receptors stem from a newborn girl in good health.

In this sample, this clonotype turned up a few times. The rearrangement links TRBV3-1 to TRBJ2-6; D tentatively fits TRBD1 or TRBD2 (5 bases each). CDR3 length: 18 residues. From germline, CDR1 is LGHDT and CDR2 YNNKEL (reference sequence). V gave up 0 bases and J gave up 0 bases, with 12 bases separating them. CDR3 loop: CASSQDGGGHSGANVLTF. The CDR3 coding sequence is TGTGCCAGCAGCCAAGACGGAGGAGGACACTCTGGGGCCAACGTCCTGACTTTC. The full variable domain, in which reference TRBV3-1 and TRBJ2-6 provide the parts outside the CDR3, is DTAVSQTPKYLVTQMGNDKSIKCEQNLGHDTMYWYKQDSKKFLKIMFSYNNKELIINETVPNRFSPKSPDKAHLNLHINSLELGDSAVYFCASSQDGGGHSGANVLTFGAGSRLTVL.

This clonotype showed up just once. The rearrangement uses TRBV20-1 and TRBJ2-5, with 8 bases that match TRBD2. V trimming: 0 bases; J trimming: 9 bases; junction bases outside the gene matches: 3. Germline values: CDR1 DFQATT, CDR2 SNEGSKA (reference sequence). The CDR3 contains 12 residues. The CDR3 sequence is CSARELAGSQYF. CDR3 nucleotides: TGCAGTGCTAGAGAGTTAGCGGGATCCCAGTACTTC.

The gene calls are TRBV3-1 and TRBJ2-1; D possibly uses TRBD1 or TRBD2 (6 bases each). This CDR3 has 16 residues. The V end was cut by 1 base, the J end by 2 bases, with 12 bases between. CDR1 is LGHDT and CDR2 is YNNKEL in the germline V gene (reference sequence). CDR3 DNA: TGTGCCAGCAGCCAAGGTGGAGGGACAACCTACAATGAGCAGTTCTTC. Its protein product is CASSQGGGTTYNEQFF.

J is TRBJ1-5 and V is TRBV12-3 or TRBV12-4, with D tentatively TRBD1 (5 bases). The V gene lost 2 bases and the J gene lost 7 bases, with 15 bases spanning the gap. This CDR3 contains 15 residues. The CDR3 region is CASSLRRRGEQPQHF. CDR3 nucleotides: TGTGCCAGCAGTTTACGGCGGAGGGGTGAACAGCCCCAGCATTTT.

This clonotype showed up just a few times. V usage is TRBV20-1 and J usage is TRBJ2-3; D remains ambiguous. The germline V gene has CDR1 DFQATT and CDR2 SNEGSKA (reference sequence). The CDR3 contains 13 residues. The ends were cut back, 8 bases at V and 2 bases at J, with 14 bases in the middle. CDR3 in amino acids: CSTDGADTDTQYF. The DNA for the CDR3 is TGCAGTACCGATGGTGCGGACACAGATACGCAGTATTTT.

This clonotype was counted only a few times. This rearrangement joins TRBV6-6 to TRBJ1-5, with D possibly being TRBD1 (6 bases). Germline CDR1 MNHNY, CDR2 SVGAGI (reference sequence). CDR3 size: 13 residues. Trimming shortened V by 7 bases and J by 4 bases, and 11 bases separated the two germline ends. CDR3 in amino acids: CASTVTGNQPQHF. In DNA, the CDR3 is TGTGCCAGCACCGTAACAGGGAATCAGCCCCAGCATTTT.

This chain joins TRBV20-1 and TRBJ2-1; TRBD2 matches at 11 bases. The CDR3 contains 16 residues. CDR1 and CDR2 from the germline V gene are DFQATT and SNEGSKA (reference sequence). Trimming cost V 0 bases and J 5 bases; bases outside gene matches: 6. CDR3 amino acids: CSARDGLAGGNNEQFF. CDR3 in DNA: TGCAGTGCTAGAGATGGGCTAGCGGGGGGAAACAATGAGCAGTTCTTC.

This clonotype was seen a few times. V is TRBV29-1 and J is TRBJ2-2; 8 bases line up with TRBD1. The CDR3 is 15 residues long. In germline, CDR1 is SQVTM, CDR2 ANQGSEA. V trimming: 6 bases; J trimming: 3 bases; junction bases outside the gene matches: 9. CDR3 in DNA: TGCAGCGTCCACCTACAGGGGGTCCACACCGGGGAGCTGTTTTTT. It yields the protein CSVHLQGVHTGELFF.

The CDR3 DNA reads TGTGCCAGCAGCTCAGGGGTCCCCGCCTACGAGCAGTACTTC. The encoded protein is CASSSGVPAYEQYF. This chain connects TRBV28 to TRBJ2-7; possibly TRBD1 for D (6 bases). Deletions cut 6 bases from V and 2 bases from J, with 14 bases between. Germline-derived CDR1 and CDR2 are MDHEN and SYDVKM. The CDR3 has 14 residues.

This clonotype has a handful of counts. V gene TRBV6-1 combines with J gene TRBJ2-4, with D possibly being TRBD1 (6 bases). V was trimmed by 6 bases and J by 0 bases, leaving 12 bases between them. The CDR3 covers 15 residues. Germline-derived CDR1 and CDR2 are MNHNS and SASEGT. This CDR3 reads CASSLGHVAKNIQYF. DNA for the CDR3: TGTGCCAGCAGCCTGGGACATGTAGCCAAAAACATTCAGTACTTC.

This chain uses TRBV5-8 with TRBJ2-7; 7 bases fit TRBD1. The J segment lost 2 bases and the V segment lost 7 bases, leaving 9 bases of the junction unmatched. Germline assignment: CDR1 SGHTS and CDR2 YDEGEE. There are 14 residues in the CDR3. The CDR3 loop reads CASDPAGTAYEQYF. As DNA, the CDR3 is TGTGCCAGCGACCCGGCTGGGACAGCCTACGAGCAGTACTTC.

This clonotype was counted between two and nine times. The chain joins TRBV11-2 to TRBJ2-7; no clear D. The CDR3 has 14 residues. Germline V lookup: CDR1 SGHAT, CDR2 FQNNGV. Trimming took 3 bases from V and 7 from J, leaving 16 bases between them. Here the CDR3 reads CASSFLHLYNEQYF. The CDR3 DNA reads as TGTGCCAGCAGCTTTTTACACCTCTACAATGAGCAGTACTTC.

The V gene is TRBV5-1, the J gene TRBJ2-3, with TRBD2 matching 9 bases. This CDR3 spans 17 amino acids. CDR1 and CDR2 (germline): SGHRS, YFSETQ. Trimming took 0 bases from V and 4 from J; bases not matched to a gene: 9. CDR3 amino acids: CASSLELGAGGPDTQYF. The CDR3 region has the DNA TGCGCCAGCAGCTTGGAACTGGGAGCGGGAGGTCCAGATACGCAGTATTTT.

The chain is built from TRBV24-1 and TRBJ1-5; D is uncertain. The ends were cut back, 9 bases at V and 2 bases at J, with 16 bases in the middle. The CDR3 sequence is 15 residues long. Looked up from germline, CDR1 is KGHDR and CDR2 is SFDVKD. The CDR3 region is CATSAAWTGNQPQHF. As DNA, the CDR3 is TGTGCCACCTCAGCAGCGTGGACGGGCAATCAGCCCCAGCATTTT.

J is TRBJ2-2 and V is TRBV4-2, with a weak D call TRBD1 (6 bases). Germline loops: CDR1 LGHNA, CDR2 YNFKEQ. The V end was cut by 3 bases, the J end by 3 bases, with 11 bases between. The CDR3 covers 15 residues. CDR3 protein: CASSQGARDTGELFF. CDR3 DNA: TGTGCCAGCAGCCAGGGGGCTCGGGACACCGGGGAGCTGTTTTTT.

The V gene is TRBV20-1, the J gene TRBJ2-1, with D perhaps given as TRBD1 or TRBD2 (5 bases each). Trimming cost V 3 bases and J 9 bases, with 9 bases left between them. The CDR3 has 11 amino acids. Germline loops: CDR1 DFQATT, CDR2 SNEGSKA (reference sequence). In DNA form, the CDR3 reads TGCAGTGCTAGGGGGGTTATTGAGCAGTTCTTC. Protein sequence: CSARGVIEQFF.

The chain is built from TRBV28 and TRBJ1-5; tentatively, D is TRBD1 (5 bases). This CDR3 contains 15 residues. The V and J ends lost 5 bases and 7 bases respectively, with 18 bases between them. CDR1 is MDHEN, CDR2 SYDVKM, per germline. The DNA for the CDR3 is TGTGCCAGCAGTCTCCTTGGGGGGGGGAGCCAGCCCCAGCATTTT. Protein product: CASSLLGGGSQPQHF.

This clonotype has just a few counts. This chain joins TRBV5-1 and TRBJ2-2; no firm D call. V was shortened by 0 bases and J by 4 bases, with 7 bases between the two germline ends. Germline assignment: CDR1 SGHRS and CDR2 YFSETQ. This CDR3 spans 14 amino acids. CDR3 sequence: CASSLGPRTGELFF. In DNA form, the CDR3 reads TGCGCCAGCAGCTTGGGGCCTCGCACCGGGGAGCTGTTTTTT.

This chain links TRBV28 with TRBJ1-1, with 7 bases fitting TRBD1. From germline, CDR1 is MDHEN and CDR2 SYDVKM. The CDR3 contains 13 residues. Trimming took 2 bases from V and 10 from J; bases not matched to a gene: 7. The CDR3 is CASSLGGGQVAFF. The DNA of the CDR3 is TGTGCCAGCAGTTTAGGGGGAGGACAGGTAGCTTTCTTT.

The chain recombines TRBV2 with TRBJ1-5; 10 nucleotides agree with TRBD1. This CDR3 has 15 residues. Germline CDR1 SNHLY, CDR2 FYNNEI. J was trimmed by 4 bases and V by 4 bases; bases with no gene match: 4. As DNA, the CDR3 is TGTGCCAGCAGTGTGAGACAGGGGGCTAATCAGCCCCAGCATTTT. As protein: CASSVRQGANQPQHF.

V usage is TRBV5-1 and J usage is TRBJ1-5; possible D gene TRBD1, 6 bases. The CDR3 runs to 15 residues. The V end was cut by 2 bases, the J end by 7 bases, with 16 bases between. Germline lookup yields CDR1 SGHRS and CDR2 YFSETQ. The CDR3 DNA reads TGCGCCAGCAGCTTCGGTCCGGGGGCTCGGCAGCCCCAGCATTTT. Translation gives CASSFGPGARQPQHF. Filled out from reference TRBV5-1 and TRBJ1-5, the complete variable domain reads KAGVTQTPRYLIKTRGQQVTLSCSPISGHRSVSWYQQTPGQGLQFLFEYFSETQRNKGNFPGRFSGRQFSNSRSEMNVSTLELGDSALYLCASSFGPGARQPQHFGDGTRLSIL.

This clonotype has a handful of counts. The chain combines TRBV30 with TRBJ1-2; 7 nucleotides align to TRBD1. Trimming at V came to 7 bases and at J to 7 bases, leaving 9 bases not matched to a gene. This CDR3 region has 12 residues. Germline CDR1 reads GTSNPN; CDR2 reads SVGIG (reference sequence). The DNA of the CDR3 is TGTGCCTTTTCTACAGGGGTAGGTGGCTACACCTTC. This gives the protein CAFSTGVGGYTF.